This entry lists 26 T cell receptor beta chains sequenced from one sample in a study of neurological immune-mediated disorders. MiXCR, applied by TCRdb to the 5' RACE reads, yields one record per CDR3 protein. The sample has fewer than 50,000 distinct CDR3 sequences; about 2.3% are singletons. Sequences were obtained from PBMCs. The source of these receptors is a man aged 30 to 39 with multiple sclerosis.

This clonotype was recorded many times. The gene calls are TRBV27 and TRBJ1-1; TRBD1 is a possible D gene (6 bases). The V gene lost 0 bases and the J gene lost 3 bases, with 11 bases spanning the gap. Germline V CDR1 and CDR2: MNHEY, SMNVEV (reference sequence). The CDR3 runs to 15 residues. The CDR3 region has the DNA TGTGCCAGCAGTTTATCGACAGGCCCGGACACTGAAGCTTTCTTT. Translation: CASSLSTGPDTEAFF.

This clonotype came up many times. The rearrangement links TRBV4-3 to TRBJ1-6; D unresolved. Germline CDR1 is LGHNA and CDR2 is YSLEER. CDR3 length equals 13 residues. Trimming took off 4 bases at V and 9 bases at J, with 10 bases between the two ends. The CDR3 here is CASSPGPGSPLHF. Written as DNA, the CDR3 is TGCGCCAGCAGCCCCGGCCCAGGTTCACCCCTCCACTTT.

This clonotype was seen many times. The chain has TRBV5-1 and TRBJ1-4, with TRBD1 as a possible D gene (6 bases). The length of the CDR3 is 16 residues. Deletions cut 5 bases from V and 7 bases from J, with 21 bases between. Looked up from germline, CDR1 is SGHRS and CDR2 is YFSETQ. DNA for the CDR3: TGCGCCAGCAGTTCCGACAGGACCCCTCGGAGTGAAAAACTGTTTTTT. This encodes CASSSDRTPRSEKLFF.

This clonotype came up many times. At one boundary the junction diverges from the germline segment, which might be a read error. The V gene is TRBV12-3 or TRBV12-4, the J gene TRBJ2-7; either TRBD1 or TRBD2 may fit D (6 bases each). This CDR3 comprises 11 residues. The CDR3 here is CASSRTRDTEF. The CDR3 DNA is TGTGCCAGCAGCCGAACGCGGGACACGGAGTTC.

This clonotype has a count of ten or more. The chain has TRBV6-1 and TRBJ2-7, with TRBD2 identical over 9 bases. This CDR3 is built from 18 residues. V lost 0 bases and J lost 5; bases outside the gene matches: 14. In germline, CDR1 is MNHNS, CDR2 SASEGT. The CDR3 DNA is TGTGCCAGCAGTGAAGCGGCGGCAGGGCTTAGCGGGAGCCACGAGCAGTACTTC. It codes for CASSEAAAGLSGSHEQYF.

This clonotype was seen repeatedly, ten times or more. The chain links TRBV5-6 to TRBJ1-5; D is possibly TRBD1 (5 bases). V was cut by 0 bases and J by 1 base, with 11 bases left in between. Germline-derived CDR1 and CDR2 are SGHDT and YYEEEE. The CDR3 has 16 amino acids. The chain's CDR3 is CASSLGLGTSNQPQHF. The DNA for the CDR3 is TGTGCCAGCAGCTTGGGACTGGGGACGAGCAATCAGCCCCAGCATTTT.

There are many counts of this clonotype. The gene calls are TRBV20-1 and TRBJ2-1, with 11 bases matching TRBD2. J lost 0 bases, V lost 0 bases, and 13 bases had no gene match. Germline V gene data show CDR1 as DFQATT and CDR2 as SNEGSKA (reference sequence). This CDR3 region has 20 residues. In DNA form, the CDR3 reads TGCAGTGCTAGAGATTACCTAGCGGGGGGTCGTCATAGCTCCTACAATGAGCAGTTCTTC. As protein: CSARDYLAGGRHSSYNEQFF.

This clonotype was recorded many times. The chain uses TRBV20-1 and TRBJ1-1; D not certain. Germline lookup yields CDR1 DFQATT and CDR2 SNEGSKA (reference sequence). V lost 0 bases to trimming and J lost 5 bases, with 4 bases between them. The CDR3 contains 11 residues. In DNA form, the CDR3 reads TGCAGTGCTAGAGATTTTACTGAAGCTTTCTTT. Protein sequence: CSARDFTEAFF.

There are many counts of this clonotype. This rearrangement joins TRBV20-1 to TRBJ1-1; maybe TRBD1 (5 bases). The germline V gene has CDR1 DFQATT and CDR2 SNEGSKA (reference sequence). CDR3 length equals 14 residues. Deletions cut 3 bases from V and 4 bases from J, with 15 bases between. The CDR3 loop is CSARGPPAGTEAFF. CDR3 sequence (DNA): TGCAGTGCTAGGGGGCCTCCGGCGGGCACTGAAGCTTTCTTT.

This clonotype has ten or more counts. The genes are TRBV7-7 and TRBJ2-1; 7 bases align to TRBD2. The germline gives CDR1 SSHAT, CDR2 FNYEAQ (reference sequence). Trimming removed 3 bases from V and 5 bases from J; junction bases left unmatched: 7. The CDR3 is 15 amino acids. CDR3 region: CASSLRLALHNEQFF. The DNA for the CDR3 is TGTGCCAGCAGCTTGCGACTAGCCCTCCACAATGAGCAGTTCTTC. Complete variable domain (other parts from reference TRBV7-7 and TRBJ2-1): GAGVSQSPRYKVTKRGQDVTLRCDPISSHATLYWYQQALGQGPEFLTYFNYEAQPDKSGLPSDRFSAERPEGSISTLTIQRTEQRDSAMYRCASSLRLALHNEQFFGPGTRLTVL.

Ten or more counts support this clonotype. The V call is TRBV7-9, the J call TRBJ2-5; 11 bases are a match to TRBD2. Trimming removed 4 bases from V and 9 bases from J; junction bases left unmatched: 13. CDR1 is SEHNR and CDR2 is FQNEAQ in the germline V gene (reference sequence). This CDR3 is 16 amino acids long. As DNA, the CDR3 is TGTGCCAGCAGCTCGATGGGGACTAGCGGCCTTTGGTCCCAGTACTTC. Amino acids: CASSSMGTSGLWSQYF.

In its sample, this clonotype was seen many times. The V gene is TRBV6-5, the J gene TRBJ2-2; the D gene is possibly TRBD2 (6 bases). Germline V gives CDR1 MNHEY, CDR2 SVGAGI. The V end lost 4 bases, the J end lost 10 bases, and 16 bases lay between the germline ends. The CDR3 extends over 14 amino acids. The CDR3 spells CASSSLGGGEELFF. CDR3 nucleotide sequence: TGTGCCAGCAGTTCCCTCGGGGGAGGCGAGGAGCTGTTTTTT.

This clonotype was seen many times. The chain combines TRBV5-1 with TRBJ2-1; 10 bases are shared with TRBD2. In germline, CDR1 is SGHRS, CDR2 YFSETQ. The ends lost 1 base at V and 3 bases at J; junction bases unmatched: 10. This CDR3 has 18 amino acids. CDR3 sequence reads: CASSLTPNSGGNYNEQFF. CDR3 bases: TGCGCCAGCAGCTTGACTCCCAATAGCGGGGGGAACTACAATGAGCAGTTCTTC.

The sample holds many counts of this clonotype. The rearrangement joins TRBV5-1 to TRBJ1-2; no firm D call. V lost 3 bases and J lost 5, with 11 bases in between. The CDR3 has 13 residues. The germline CDR1 and CDR2 sequences are SGHRS and YFSETQ. The CDR3 loop is CASSSGRQYGYTF. CDR3 DNA: TGCGCCAGCAGCTCCGGCCGGCAGTATGGCTACACCTTC.

The chain joins TRBV6-6 to TRBJ2-7; unclear D gene. The CDR3 totals 12 residues. Trimming took 5 bases from V and 6 from J, leaving 11 bases between them. Germline V lookup: CDR1 MNHNY, CDR2 SVGAGI (reference sequence). CDR3 nucleotide sequence: TGTGCCAGCAGTGGGCATGTTGTCGAGCAGTACTTC. Translation: CASSGHVVEQYF.

This clonotype was picked up many times. The V and J genes are TRBV7-6 and TRBJ2-6; D is uncertain. Germline lookup yields CDR1 SGHVS and CDR2 FNYEAQ. The CDR3 runs 16 residues. V lost 3 bases and J lost 0, with 9 bases in between. The CDR3 sequence: CASSFKEVSGANVLTF. CDR3 sequence (DNA): TGTGCCAGCAGCTTTAAAGAGGTCTCTGGGGCCAACGTCCTGACTTTC.

About this clonotype itself: Germline is not matched at one junction end, which may reflect a read error. This chain uses TRBV20-1 with TRBJ2-7, with D possibly TRBD2 on 6 matching bases. The CDR3 totals 15 residues. The germline V gene encodes CDR1 DFQATT and CDR2 SNEGSKA (reference sequence). The CDR3: CSARDYAGTAYEKYF. In DNA form, the CDR3 reads TGCAGTGCTAGAGATTATGCGGGAACGGCCTACGAGAAGTACTTC.

The J gene is TRBJ1-5, the V gene TRBV28; 7 positions match TRBD1. V dropped 6 bases and J dropped 9; count of bases not matched to a gene: 14. The CDR3 runs 15 residues. Germline V gene sequence: CDR1 MDHEN, CDR2 SYDVKM. In DNA, the CDR3 is TGTGCCAGCAGGAACGGACAGGCCGGGGAACTGCCCCAGCATTTT. Amino acids: CASRNGQAGELPQHF.

This clonotype was seen repeatedly, ten times or more. J is TRBJ2-7 and V is TRBV29-1; 13 bases align to TRBD2. Trimming took 5 bases from V and 0 from J; bases not matched to a gene: 10. This CDR3 comprises 17 residues. Germline V gene lookup returns CDR1 SQVTM and CDR2 ANQGSEA. This CDR3 reads CSVKGTSGVISSYEQYF. DNA of the CDR3: TGCAGCGTTAAGGGGACTAGCGGGGTGATCAGCTCCTACGAGCAGTACTTC.

This clonotype occurred many times. The V gene is TRBV12-3 or TRBV12-4, the J gene TRBJ2-5; 14 nucleotides agree with TRBD2. The CDR3 length is 16 residues. J gave up 4 bases and V 1 base, and 2 bases lay outside the gene matches. CDR3 sequence (DNA): TGTGCCAGCAGTTTAGACGGACTAGCGGGAGGAGAGACCCAGTACTTC. Its protein product is CASSLDGLAGGETQYF.

This clonotype came up many times. The chain employs TRBV6-6 and TRBJ1-6; D unclear. V was shortened by 2 bases and J by 7 bases, with 9 bases between the two germline ends. This CDR3 is built from 14 residues. CDR1 MNHNY and CDR2 SVGAGI come from the germline V gene (reference sequence). The CDR3 spells CASSYNARNSPLHF. CDR3 DNA sequence: TGTGCCAGCAGTTACAACGCAAGGAATTCACCCCTCCACTTT.

Many counts were recorded for this clonotype. The J gene is TRBJ2-5, the V gene TRBV9, with 8 positions matching TRBD1. The CDR3 is 16 amino acids. V lost 3 bases, J lost 5 bases, and 12 bases stayed unmatched. The germline V gene has CDR1 SGDLS and CDR2 YYNGEE. CDR3 sequence: CASSGAGTGVFETQYF. CDR3 DNA sequence: TGTGCCAGCAGCGGAGCCGGGACAGGAGTATTCGAGACCCAGTACTTC.

This clonotype was detected many times. This chain uses TRBV20-1 with TRBJ2-1; 9 bases are shared with TRBD1. Germline assignment: CDR1 DFQATT and CDR2 SNEGSKA (reference sequence). CDR3 length: 15 amino acids. Trimming took 1 base from V and 3 from J; bases not matched to a gene: 4. In DNA form, the CDR3 reads TGCAGTGCTAGAGTAGGGACAGGGTTCTACAATGAGCAGTTCTTC. The encoded protein is CSARVGTGFYNEQFF.

The sample holds many counts of this clonotype. This chain connects TRBV4-1 to TRBJ2-3, with 11 bases that match TRBD2. CDR3 length: 18 residues. V lost 0 bases and J lost 4; bases outside the gene matches: 9. Germline assignment: CDR1 MGHRA and CDR2 YSYEKL. In DNA, the CDR3 is TGCGCCAGCAGCCAAGAATCGTCACTAGCGGGAGCTTCAGATACGCAGTATTTT. It codes for CASSQESSLAGASDTQYF.

This clonotype was detected many times. The chain has TRBV7-2 and TRBJ2-7; D might be TRBD1 (6 bases). V lost 1 base and J lost 6, with 16 bases in between. The CDR3 is made up of 15 amino acids. Per the germline V gene, CDR1 is SGHTA and CDR2 is FQGNSA. CDR3 DNA sequence: TGTGCCAGCAGCTTAGTCACGGGACACCTGGCCGAGCAGTACTTC. Translation gives CASSLVTGHLAEQYF.

This clonotype was found many times. This chain joins TRBV12-3 or TRBV12-4 and TRBJ2-7; weak D call: TRBD2 (5 bases). There are 16 residues in the CDR3. V was trimmed by 3 bases and J by 2 bases, leaving 17 bases between them. CDR3 amino acids: CASSFSVDSSTYEQYF. The CDR3 nucleotides are TGTGCCAGCAGTTTTAGTGTGGACTCCTCAACCTACGAGCAGTACTTC.